The 10 T cell receptor beta chains presented below share a single source sample, sequenced in a study of blood T cell repertoires in COVID-19. Generated by immunoSEQ multiplex PCR, the TCRdb table keeps only in-frame clones and is missing some. The sample holds about 150,000 clones; about 85% are singletons and the top ten take 2% to 3%. Source material: peripheral blood. These receptors were collected from a woman in her seventies with acute or convalescent COVID-19.

V usage is TRBV18 and J usage is TRBJ2-1; a weak D match, TRBD1 (6 bases). CDR3 size: 14 residues. Germline CDR1 KGHSH, CDR2 LQKENI. V was cut by 5 bases and J by 7 bases, with 15 bases left in between. CDR3 region: CASSGWGPSNEQFF. CDR3 DNA: TGTGCCAGCTCAGGTTGGGGGCCATCAAATGAGCAGTTCTTC. Based on the CDR3 plus reference TRBV18 and TRBJ2-1, the full variable domain is NAGVMQNPRHLVRRRGQEARLRCSPMKGHSHVYWYRQLPEEGLKFMVYLQKENIIDESGMPKERFSAEFPKEGPSILRIQQVVRGDSAAYFCASSGWGPSNEQFFGPGTRLTVL.

This clone appeared a few times. The chain joins TRBV19 to TRBJ1-5, with D possibly matching TRBD1 (6 bases). The V end lost 7 bases, the J end lost 5 bases, and 12 bases lay between the germline ends. In germline, CDR1 is LNHDA, CDR2 SQIVND (reference sequence). The CDR3 is 13 amino acids. Here the CDR3 reads CASTVGQYQPQHF. In DNA, the CDR3 is TGTGCCAGTACCGTGGGACAATATCAGCCCCAGCATTTT.

The chain carries TRBV30 and TRBJ1-2, with D maybe TRBD1 (6 bases). Germline CDR1 and CDR2: GTSNPN and SVGIG (reference sequence). Trimming stripped 5 bases from V and 3 bases from J, with 10 bases between. CDR3 length equals 12 residues. The CDR3 DNA follows: TGTGCCTGGCCCAGGGGTGACTATGGCTACACCTTC. This encodes CAWPRGDYGYTF.

V usage is TRBV7-3 and J usage is TRBJ1-1, with D perhaps TRBD1 (5 bases). Trimming pared 3 bases from V and 4 bases from J, leaving 9 bases between. The CDR3 extends over 13 amino acids. CDR1 and CDR2 from the germline V gene are SGHTA and FQGTGA. In DNA, the CDR3 is TGTGCCAGCAGCTTCTCCAGGGCCACTGAAGCTTTCTTT. Encoded protein: CASSFSRATEAFF.

The chain combines TRBV5-1 with TRBJ1-6; 10 positions match TRBD1. The CDR3 length is 17 residues. CDR1 and CDR2 from the germline V gene are SGHRS and YFSETQ. The V gene end was trimmed by 4 bases and the J gene end by 1 base; junction bases not matched to a gene: 5. CDR3 nucleotide sequence: TGCGCCAGCAGCGACCGGGACAGGGGATCCTATAATTCACCCCTCCACTTT. Translation: CASSDRDRGSYNSPLHF. Filled out from reference TRBV5-1 and TRBJ1-6, the complete variable domain reads KAGVTQTPRYLIKTRGQQVTLSCSPISGHRSVSWYQQTPGQGLQFLFEYFSETQRNKGNFPGRFSGRQFSNSRSEMNVSTLELGDSALYLCASSDRDRGSYNSPLHFGNGTRLTVT.

The chain joins TRBV14 to TRBJ2-5; D is unclear. CDR1 and CDR2 from the germline V gene are SGHDN and FVKESK. V was trimmed by 1 base and J by 5 bases, leaving 5 bases between them. CDR3 length: 12 amino acids. DNA of the CDR3: TGTGCCAGCAGCCAAGTGAGGGAGACCCAGTACTTC. The encoded protein is CASSQVRETQYF.

This rearrangement joins TRBV6-5 to TRBJ2-2; TRBD1 aligns across 8 bases. Per germline, CDR1 MNHEY and CDR2 SVGAGI. The CDR3 totals 15 residues. V lost 7 bases, J lost 1 base, and 5 bases stayed unmatched. In DNA, the CDR3 is TGTGCCAGCAAACCTGGGACAGGGAACACCGGGGAGCTGTTTTTT. Translating gives CASKPGTGNTGELFF.

The chain joins TRBV4-1 to TRBJ2-1; a possible D gene is TRBD2 (6 bases). There are 17 residues in the CDR3. The germline gives CDR1 MGHRA, CDR2 YSYEKL. Trimming removed 1 base from V and 0 bases from J, with 13 bases in between. The CDR3 sequence is CASSQVGGGSSYNEQFF. The CDR3 region has the DNA TGCGCCAGCAGCCAAGTTGGTGGGGGGAGCTCCTACAATGAGCAGTTCTTC.

The V and J genes are TRBV28 and TRBJ1-6; D remains unclear. Trimming removed 5 bases at V and 13 bases at J, with 18 bases between. The length of the CDR3 is 14 residues. Per germline, CDR1 MDHEN and CDR2 SYDVKM. This CDR3 is CASSPDGRRRPLHF. The DNA for the CDR3 is TGTGCCAGCAGTCCAGACGGGCGAAGGAGGCCCCTCCACTTT.

The chain recombines TRBV6-4 with TRBJ1-2; D gene ambiguous. Trimming left V 6 bases short and J 2 bases short, with 10 bases between. In germline, CDR1 is MRHNA, CDR2 SNTAGT. The CDR3 runs to 13 residues. The CDR3 loop is CASRLNANYGYTF. CDR3 nucleotide sequence: TGTGCCAGCAGACTAAACGCCAACTATGGCTACACCTTC.